This T cell receptor beta chain was identified in a study of blood T cell repertoires in COVID-19. Whole-study context: Nucleic acid was either cDNA or gDNA, and it came from T cells, B-cell-depleted T cells, or PBMCs.

The CDR3 loop spans 17 amino acids. In germline, CDR1 is LNHDA, CDR2 SQIVND (reference sequence). J lost 5 bases, V lost 3 bases, and 8 bases had no gene match. Libraries were prepared by immunoSEQ multiplex PCR; TCRdb keeps only in-frame clonotypes and omits some of them. This table has under 200,000 clones, approximately 91% appearing once. The TCR sequence derives from a man between 18 and 35 years old with acute or convalescent COVID-19. The sequencing sample was made of peripheral blood. The V gene is TRBV19, the J gene TRBJ2-1; 12 bases line up with TRBD2. CDR3 DNA: TGTGCCAGTAGTATGGTGGGGCTAGCGGGAGGGCACAATGAGCAGTTCTTC. This gives the protein CASSMVGLAGGHNEQFF.